The 26 T cell receptor beta chains below all came from one sample that was sequenced in a study of memory CD4+ T cells and cytomegalovirus serostatus. The sort gate was single viable CD3+CD4+CD8-CD45RO+ cells for memory CD4+ T cells. Method: immunoSEQ multiplex PCR; TCRdb's copy keeps in-frame clones and lacks some. The profile shows 50,000 to 70,000 clones, roughly 80% of them singletons. The specimen was memory CD4+ T cells from blood. These receptor sequences come from an adult in good health and CMV-seronegative.

This clone was recorded a few times. The gene calls are TRBV27 and TRBJ1-5, with D perhaps TRBD1 (5 bases). Per the germline V gene, CDR1 is MNHEY and CDR2 is SMNVEV (reference sequence). The CDR3 consists of 15 residues. Trimming removed 5 bases at V and 4 bases at J, with 15 bases between. CDR3 loop: CASSTTAGGNQPQHF. CDR3 in DNA: TGTGCCAGCAGTACGACAGCGGGGGGAAATCAGCCCCAGCATTTT.

Only a few counts were recorded for this clone. This sequence joins TRBV19 and TRBJ2-2, with 12 bases identical to TRBD2. Germline CDR1 LNHDA, CDR2 SQIVND (reference sequence). The CDR3 contains 15 residues. The V gene end was trimmed by 5 bases and the J gene end by 8 bases; junction bases not matched to a gene: 6. The CDR3 here is CASSARLAGEGELFF. The CDR3 DNA is TGTGCCAGTAGTGCGAGACTAGCGGGAGAAGGGGAGCTGTTTTTT.

The rearrangement joins TRBV5-1 to TRBJ2-5; D perhaps matches TRBD2 (5 bases). With 1 base removed from V and 2 bases from J, the gap between germline ends came to 12 bases. Germline values: CDR1 SGHRS, CDR2 YFSETQ. This CDR3 has 15 residues. CDR3: CASSLSGVGQETQYF. The CDR3 coding sequence is TGCGCCAGCAGCTTGTCCGGGGTGGGGCAAGAGACCCAGTACTTC.

The chain is built from TRBV2 and TRBJ2-3, with D perhaps TRBD1 (6 bases). CDR3 length: 14 residues. From germline, CDR1 is SNHLY and CDR2 FYNNEI. Trimming pared 8 bases from V and 4 bases from J, leaving 16 bases between. The CDR3 reads CASLRGTTADTQYF. The CDR3 region has the DNA TGTGCCAGCTTGAGGGGGACGACTGCAGATACGCAGTATTTT.

This chain links TRBV4-2 with TRBJ1-5; weak D call: TRBD1 (6 bases). V was shortened by 0 bases and J by 7 bases, with 10 bases between the two germline ends. From germline, CDR1 is LGHNA and CDR2 YNFKEQ. The CDR3 has 14 residues. CDR3 sequence: CASSQDWGAQPQHF. DNA of the CDR3: TGTGCCAGCAGCCAAGATTGGGGGGCGCAGCCCCAGCATTTT.

The J gene is TRBJ2-1, the V gene TRBV5-8; a weak D match, TRBD1 (6 bases). CDR3 length: 13 residues. In germline, CDR1 is SGHTS, CDR2 YDEGEE. With 7 bases removed from V and 6 bases from J, the gap between germline ends came to 14 bases. The CDR3 loop is CASAHLGGNEQFF. Written as DNA, the CDR3 is TGTGCCAGCGCACATCTAGGGGGCAATGAGCAGTTCTTC.

This clone was seen a handful of times. The chain joins TRBV18 to TRBJ1-4; D unclear. This CDR3 is 13 amino acids long. Germline V gene lookup returns CDR1 KGHSH and CDR2 LQKENI. V was cut by 2 bases and J by 10 bases, with 11 bases left in between. The chain's CDR3 is CASSPGRAAKLFF. Written as DNA, the CDR3 is TGTGCCAGCTCACCAGGGAGGGCGGCAAAACTGTTTTTT.

The chain recombines TRBV9 with TRBJ2-1; D is possibly TRBD2 (6 bases). This CDR3 is built from 22 residues. The germline V and J ends were trimmed by 0 bases and 0 bases, with 28 bases remaining between them. CDR1 is SGDLS, CDR2 YYNGEE, per germline. The CDR3 sequence: CASSVATPGPGARGGSYNEQFF. In nucleotides, the CDR3 is TGTGCCAGCAGCGTAGCTACTCCGGGACCGGGCGCGCGGGGCGGCTCCTACAATGAGCAGTTCTTC.

In this sample, this clone turned up once. The V gene is TRBV19, the J gene TRBJ2-3; 9 bases are shared with TRBD2. The J segment lost 0 bases and the V segment lost 4 bases, leaving 5 bases of the junction unmatched. Looked up from germline, CDR1 is LNHDA and CDR2 is SQIVND (reference sequence). The CDR3 sequence is 16 residues long. For the CDR3, the DNA is TGTGCCAGTAGTAGTCTAGCGGGGACAAGCACAGATACGCAGTATTTT. Its protein product is CASSSLAGTSTDTQYF.

This clone was observed a handful of times. The gene calls are TRBV29-1 and TRBJ1-2; D gene ambiguous. The CDR3 has 10 amino acids. Germline CDR1 is SQVTM and CDR2 is ANQGSEA. Trimming shortened V by 5 bases and J by 4 bases, and 5 bases separated the two germline ends. The CDR3 region has the DNA TGCAGCGTTCTGTCCTATGGCTACACCTTC. Its translation: CSVLSYGYTF.

The chain has TRBV5-6 and TRBJ1-5, with 9 bases aligning to TRBD1. The CDR3 is 15 amino acids. The V gene's germline CDR1 is SGHDT and CDR2 YYEEEE. J was trimmed by 6 bases and V by 6 bases; bases with no gene match: 10. CDR3 in DNA: TGTGCCAGCAACCTACAGGGGGCGCAGGGTCAGCCCCAGCATTTT. This encodes CASNLQGAQGQPQHF.

The rearrangement joins TRBV6-5 to TRBJ1-2, with 8 positions matching TRBD1. There are 13 residues in the CDR3. The V and J ends lost 5 bases and 6 bases, in that order; junction bases with no gene match: 5. Per germline, CDR1 MNHEY and CDR2 SVGAGI. The CDR3 sequence is CASSADRGHGYTF. DNA for the CDR3: TGTGCCAGCAGTGCAGACAGGGGTCATGGCTACACCTTC.

The chain links TRBV10-3 to TRBJ2-1; 13 nucleotides agree with TRBD2. From germline, CDR1 is ENHRY and CDR2 SYGVKD. V gave up 2 bases and J gave up 15 bases; unmatched junction bases: 10. The CDR3 spans 15 residues. This CDR3 reads CAISETGLAGAVSFF. CDR3 DNA sequence: TGTGCCATCAGTGAGACAGGACTAGCGGGGGCTGTGTCGTTCTTC.

V and J are TRBV7-2 and TRBJ1-3, with unresolved D. The ends were cut back, 1 base at V and 3 bases at J, with 1 base in the middle. CDR1 is SGHTA, CDR2 FQGNSA, per germline. CDR3 length: 12 residues. The CDR3 coding sequence is TGTGCCAGCAGCTTAGATGGAAACACCATATATTTT. This codes for CASSLDGNTIYF.

A few counts support this clone. The chain combines TRBV6-1 with TRBJ2-2, with 10 bases aligning to TRBD2. The CDR3 extends over 16 amino acids. Trimming removed 1 base from V and 6 bases from J; junction bases left unmatched: 5. Germline CDR1 and CDR2: MNHNS and SASEGT. CDR3 DNA: TGTGCCAGCAGTGAAGGATCTAGCGGGAGACCCGGGGAGCTGTTTTTT. Protein product: CASSEGSSGRPGELFF.

This CDR3 reads CASSQEGTQYF. CDR3 nucleotide sequence: TGTGCCAGCAGCCAAGAAGGCACGCAGTATTTT. V and J are TRBV14 and TRBJ2-3; D call uncertain. Trimming cost V 0 bases and J 9 bases, with 4 bases left between them. This CDR3 is built from 11 residues. Germline V gene data show CDR1 as SGHDN and CDR2 as FVKESK.

This clone was counted once. The rearrangement joins TRBV5-1 to TRBJ1-1; a weak D match, TRBD1 (5 bases). This CDR3 is 12 amino acids long. Germline CDR1 SGHRS, CDR2 YFSETQ. V was clipped by 4 bases and J by 10 bases, with 14 bases between them. The CDR3 here is CASSPPGAPAFF. The CDR3 DNA follows: TGCGCCAGCAGCCCCCCCGGGGCGCCAGCTTTCTTT.

The rearrangement uses TRBV19 and TRBJ1-1; TRBD1 agrees at 9 bases. J was trimmed by 4 bases and V by 5 bases; bases with no gene match: 11. Germline assignment: CDR1 LNHDA and CDR2 SQIVND (reference sequence). The CDR3 spans 16 residues. In DNA form, the CDR3 reads TGTGCCAGTAGTCCTCAAACAGGGGGCAGAGTCACTGAAGCTTTCTTT. This translates into CASSPQTGGRVTEAFF. Looking up the rest from reference TRBV19 and TRBJ1-1 gives the full variable domain: DGGITQSPKYLFRKEGQNVTLSCEQNLNHDAMYWYRQDPGQGLRLIYYSQIVNDFQKGDIAEGYSVSREKKESFPLTVTSAQKNPTAFYLCASSPQTGGRVTEAFFGQGTRLTVV.

This clone appeared once. This chain connects TRBV4-1 to TRBJ2-2; D is possibly TRBD2 (5 bases). Germline V CDR1 and CDR2: MGHRA, YSYEKL. CDR3 size: 14 residues. Trimming shortened V by 1 base and J by 7 bases, and 10 bases separated the two germline ends. The CDR3 protein is CASSQGERNGELFF. The CDR3 nucleotides read TGCGCCAGCAGCCAAGGGGAGCGGAACGGGGAGCTGTTTTTT.

This chain uses TRBV6-1 with TRBJ1-5; TRBD1 matches at 7 bases. CDR1 MNHNS and CDR2 SASEGT come from the germline V gene. The CDR3 consists of 15 residues. The J segment lost 4 bases and the V segment lost 4 bases, leaving 7 bases of the junction unmatched. The CDR3 loop reads CASSVVQGGNQPQHF. The CDR3 nucleotides are TGTGCCAGCAGTGTGGTCCAGGGGGGGAATCAGCCCCAGCATTTT.

J is TRBJ2-1 and V is TRBV7-2, with 9 nucleotides matching TRBD2. This CDR3 spans 16 amino acids. Trimming at V came to 6 bases and at J to 8 bases, leaving 14 bases not matched to a gene. CDR1 is SGHTA, CDR2 FQGNSA, per germline. The CDR3 region has the DNA TGTGCCAGCAGACGGAAGGGGACTAGCAGCACGGATGAGCAGTTCTTC. It translates to CASRRKGTSSTDEQFF.

The chain joins TRBV2 to TRBJ1-3; D remains unclear. Trimming removed 8 bases at V and 0 bases at J, with 14 bases between. The germline V gene has CDR1 SNHLY and CDR2 FYNNEI. This CDR3 contains 15 residues. The CDR3 nucleotides are TGTGCCAGCGGGCTCCGGGCCTCCTCTGGAAACACCATATATTTT. Its protein product is CASGLRASSGNTIYF.

The rearrangement uses TRBV6-5 and TRBJ2-7; no reliable D call. This CDR3 region has 13 residues. V was pared by 2 bases and J by 0 bases, with 5 bases between. Germline CDR1 and CDR2: MNHEY and SVGAGI. CDR3 sequence reads: CASSYASSYEQYF. The CDR3 nucleotides read TGTGCCAGCAGTTACGCTTCCTCCTACGAGCAGTACTTC.

This clone was seen more than once but under ten times. V gene TRBV6-1 combines with J gene TRBJ2-2, with 8 positions matching TRBD1. Losses at the gene ends were 4 bases for V and 4 bases for J; bases not matched to a gene: 8. From germline, CDR1 is MNHNS and CDR2 SASEGT. The length of the CDR3 is 16 residues. CDR3 nucleotides: TGTGCCAGCAGTGTCCTTGGCAGGGGGCCCACCGGGGAGCTGTTTTTT. It yields the protein CASSVLGRGPTGELFF.

A word on this clone: No DNA is shown, since the ends of the CDR3 on it are uncertain; the CDR3 is the one TCRdb lists. V and J are TRBV4-1 and TRBJ1-1; the D call TRBD1 from the table was never checked on the DNA. Including both end residues, the CDR3 is 14 amino acids long. CDR1 and CDR2 from the germline V gene are MGHRA and YSYEKL. The CDR3 sequence is CASSQEAVGQGSIF.

V gene TRBV28 combines with J gene TRBJ1-5; TRBD1 aligns across 8 bases. V was clipped by 2 bases and J by 3 bases; unmatched bases: 3. The CDR3 is made up of 15 amino acids. The germline gives CDR1 MDHEN, CDR2 SYDVKM. CDR3 DNA sequence: TGTGCCAGCAGTTTAGGGACAGGAGTCAATCAGCCCCAGCATTTT. Amino acid sequence: CASSLGTGVNQPQHF. Full variable domain (rest looked up from reference TRBV28 and TRBJ1-5): DVKVTQSSRYLVKRTGEKVFLECVQDMDHENMFWYRQDPGLGLRLIYFSYDVKMKEKGDIPEGYSVSREKKERFSLILESASTNQTSMYLCASSLGTGVNQPQHFGDGTRLSIL.